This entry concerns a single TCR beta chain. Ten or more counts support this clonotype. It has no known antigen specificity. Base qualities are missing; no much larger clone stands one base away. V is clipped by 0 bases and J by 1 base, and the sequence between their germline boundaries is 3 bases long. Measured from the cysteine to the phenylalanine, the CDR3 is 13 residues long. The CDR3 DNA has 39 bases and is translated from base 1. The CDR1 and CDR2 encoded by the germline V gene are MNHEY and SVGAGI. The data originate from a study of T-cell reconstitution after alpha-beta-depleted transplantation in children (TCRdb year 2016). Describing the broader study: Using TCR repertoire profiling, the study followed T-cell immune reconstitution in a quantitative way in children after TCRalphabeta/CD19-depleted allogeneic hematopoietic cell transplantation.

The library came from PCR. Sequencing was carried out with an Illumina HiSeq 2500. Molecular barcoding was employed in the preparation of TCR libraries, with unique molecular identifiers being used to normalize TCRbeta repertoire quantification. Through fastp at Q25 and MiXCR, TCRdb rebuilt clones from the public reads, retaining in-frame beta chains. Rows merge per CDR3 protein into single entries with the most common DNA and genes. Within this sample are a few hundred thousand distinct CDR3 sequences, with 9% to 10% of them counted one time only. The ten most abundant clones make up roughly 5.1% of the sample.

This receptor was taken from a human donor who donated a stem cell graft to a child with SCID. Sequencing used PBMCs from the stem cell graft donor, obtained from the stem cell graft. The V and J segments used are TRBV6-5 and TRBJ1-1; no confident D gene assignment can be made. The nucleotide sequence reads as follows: TGTGCCAGCAGTTACTCATGGAACACTGAAGCTTTCTTT. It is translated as CASSYSWNTEAFF.